Presented here are 16 T cell receptor beta chains from one specimen sequenced in a study of monozygotic twins with cystic fibrosis. The table came from immunoSEQ multiplex PCR; TCRdb's copy has only in-frame clones and leaves some out. The top ten clones hold 2.5% to 3.5% of a sample with tens of thousands of clones, around 96% of them seen once. The material sequenced was blood. These receptor sequences come from a girl aged 2-9 years with cystic fibrosis.

CDR3: CASSYDAGSNQPQHF. The CDR3 DNA sequence: TGTGCCAGCAGTTACGATGCAGGCTCCAATCAGCCCCAGCATTTT. This chain joins TRBV6-5 and TRBJ1-5; no reliable D call. CDR3 size: 15 residues. Germline V gene lookup returns CDR1 MNHEY and CDR2 SVGAGI. The germline V and J ends were trimmed by 2 bases and 3 bases, with 11 bases remaining between them.

This chain joins TRBV29-1 and TRBJ1-5; no clear D. The V gene's germline CDR1 is SQVTM and CDR2 ANQGSEA. The ends were cut back, 4 bases at V and 5 bases at J, with 12 bases in the middle. The CDR3 contains 13 residues. This chain's CDR3 is CSVVSGRDQPQHF. CDR3 bases: TGCAGCGTTGTTTCGGGTCGGGATCAGCCCCAGCATTTT.

The V call is TRBV28, the J call TRBJ1-1, with 8 nucleotides matching TRBD1. This CDR3 contains 16 residues. CDR1 is MDHEN, CDR2 SYDVKM, per germline. The junction had 15 bases not matched to a gene; V was cut back by 3 bases and J by 9 bases. The CDR3 spells CASSFDRGVPSWKAFF. The CDR3 nucleotides are TGTGCCAGCAGTTTCGACAGGGGAGTCCCGTCTTGGAAAGCTTTCTTT.

V is TRBV30 and J is TRBJ2-7; 11 bases agree with TRBD1. With V trimmed by 1 base and J by 5 bases, 7 bases remained unmatched. The length of the CDR3 is 15 residues. Germline V gene data show CDR1 as GTSNPN and CDR2 as SVGIG (reference sequence). As DNA, the CDR3 is TGTGCCTGGAGTGCCCTCGGGGACAGGGGGAACGAGCAGTACTTC. Translation: CAWSALGDRGNEQYF.

V and J are TRBV6-4 and TRBJ2-1; 9 bases fit TRBD2. This CDR3 has 15 amino acids. V lost 3 bases and J lost 9; bases outside the gene matches: 9. Germline CDR1 reads MRHNA; CDR2 reads SNTAGT. The chain's CDR3 is CASSETAGGQGEQFF. The CDR3 bases are TGTGCCAGCAGTGAGACGGCGGGAGGGCAGGGTGAGCAGTTCTTC.

The genes are TRBV5-1 and TRBJ2-7; perhaps TRBD1 as D (6 bases). The CDR3 spans 14 residues. Germline V gene lookup returns CDR1 SGHRS and CDR2 YFSETQ. Between the trimmed V and J ends, which lost 4 bases and 0 bases, there was a span of 11 bases. CDR3 residues: CASSPDSRSYEQYF. Written as DNA, the CDR3 is TGCGCCAGCAGCCCGGACAGCCGCTCCTACGAGCAGTACTTC.

CDR3 nucleotides: TGTGCCAGCACCCTCCCCCAGGGTGGGTCGTACAATGAGCAGTTCTTC. It translates to CASTLPQGGSYNEQFF. V usage is TRBV7-9 and J usage is TRBJ2-1, with D possibly being TRBD1 (5 bases). The CDR3 loop spans 16 amino acids. Germline CDR1 is SEHNR and CDR2 is FQNEAQ (reference sequence). V shed 7 bases and J shed 4 bases, with 20 bases lying between them. Based on the CDR3 plus reference TRBV7-9 and TRBJ2-1, the full variable domain is DTGVSQNPRHKITKRGQNVTFRCDPISEHNRLYWYRQTLGQGPEFLTYFQNEAQLEKSRLLSDRFSAERPKGSFSTLEIQRTEQGDSAMYLCASTLPQGGSYNEQFFGPGTRLTVL.

The chain couples TRBV27 to TRBJ1-2; D may be TRBD1 (5 bases). Germline V gene data show CDR1 as MNHEY and CDR2 as SMNVEV (reference sequence). The V gene lost 6 bases and the J gene lost 4 bases, with 15 bases spanning the gap. This CDR3 has 14 residues. In DNA form, the CDR3 reads TGTGCCAGCAGCGCCCGGGGGGAGATCTATGGCTACACCTTC. Translation gives CASSARGEIYGYTF.

This clone was seen once. The chain combines TRBV5-1 with TRBJ2-5, with TRBD1 matching over 8 bases. Germline V gives CDR1 SGHRS, CDR2 YFSETQ. V lost 4 bases, J lost 5 bases, and 4 bases stayed unmatched. The CDR3 sequence is 13 residues long. This CDR3 is CASSLDRGETQYF. In DNA, the CDR3 is TGCGCCAGCAGCCTCGACAGGGGTGAGACCCAGTACTTC.

The rearrangement uses TRBV7-9 and TRBJ2-7; either TRBD1 or TRBD2 may supply D (6 bases each). CDR1 is SEHNR and CDR2 is FQNEAQ in the germline V gene (reference sequence). Trimming shortened V by 5 bases and J by 5 bases, and 22 bases separated the two germline ends. This CDR3 has 16 amino acids. CDR3 protein: CASSPRPGRGLHEQYF. CDR3 DNA: TGTGCCAGCAGCCCACGTCCGGGTCGGGGGCTCCACGAGCAGTACTTC.

The rearrangement joins TRBV13 to TRBJ2-7, with D unclear. The CDR3 spans 14 residues. Per the germline V gene, CDR1 is PRHDT and CDR2 is FYEKMQ (reference sequence). The V and J ends lost 4 bases and 2 bases respectively, with 12 bases between them. This chain's CDR3 is CASSSGGVPYEQYF. DNA of the CDR3: TGTGCCAGCAGCTCCGGCGGCGTGCCCTACGAGCAGTACTTC.

The chain couples TRBV11-3 to TRBJ2-3; D is undetermined. The ends were cut back, 1 base at V and 0 bases at J, with 5 bases in the middle. CDR3 length: 14 amino acids. Germline V gives CDR1 SGHNT, CDR2 YENEEA. CDR3: CASSLVRSTDTQYF. For the CDR3, the DNA is TGTGCCAGCAGCTTAGTTAGAAGCACAGATACGCAGTATTTT.

The V call is TRBV6-1, the J call TRBJ2-3, with a tentative D call TRBD1 (7 bases). The germline CDR1 and CDR2 sequences are MNHNS and SASEGT. The ends were cut back, 4 bases at V and 2 bases at J, with 16 bases in the middle. The CDR3 sequence is 16 residues long. The CDR3 sequence: CASSGRGRINTDTQYF. CDR3 in DNA: TGTGCCAGCAGTGGGAGGGGGCGCATTAACACAGATACGCAGTATTTT.

The V call is TRBV18, the J call TRBJ2-7; tentative D call: TRBD1 (6 bases). V gave up 6 bases and J gave up 0 bases, with 9 bases separating them. The CDR3 is 13 amino acids. Germline V gives CDR1 KGHSH, CDR2 LQKENI. The CDR3 DNA is TGTGCCAGCTCCCAGGGGAGCTCCTACGAGCAGTACTTC. The encoded protein is CASSQGSSYEQYF.

The chain employs TRBV27 and TRBJ2-1; D uncertain. The CDR3 length is 11 residues. Germline-derived CDR1 and CDR2 are MNHEY and SMNVEV (reference sequence). The germline V and J ends were trimmed by 8 bases and 7 bases, with 9 bases remaining between them. CDR3 coding DNA: TGTGCCAGCGGAGATTTTAATGAGCAGTTCTTC. Protein product: CASGDFNEQFF.

The rearrangement uses TRBV9 and TRBJ2-3; TRBD1 is a possible D gene (6 bases). The CDR3 runs 19 residues. Germline V gene data show CDR1 as SGDLS and CDR2 as YYNGEE. The V end was cut by 0 bases, the J end by 1 base, with 21 bases between. CDR3 bases: TGTGCCAGCAGCGTAGGGCCAAGAGCCTCGACAGGAGGCACAGATACGCAGTATTTT. Its protein is CASSVGPRASTGGTDTQYF.